The rows below give T cell receptor beta chains drawn from one sample of a study of T-cell reconstitution after alpha-beta-depleted transplantation in children. TCRdb itself ran the PCR reads through MiXCR, one entry per CDR3 protein. The repertoire holds just over 950,000 distinct CDR3 sequences, 25% to 30% seen once, with approximately 30% in the top ten. The source material was PBMCs, mostly from graft donor cells, sampled 360 days after TCRalphabeta/CD19-depleted stem cell transplant. The source is a boy under two years old who had a stem cell transplant for SCID, so the T cells may come from the graft donor. Each CDR3 is given with its conserved first and last residue. The order of the fields is J gene, D gene, V gene, clone size, CDR3 protein, CDR3 DNA. D genes are given only for firm matches. A clone size is listed for some rows: how often the clone was seen (once, few, many), or a class if it is expanded.

J: TRBJ2-3
D: TRBD1
V: TRBV5-4
size: many
CDR3: CASRDRGSDTQYF
DNA: TGTGCCAGCAGGGACAGGGGTTCAGATACGCAGTATTTT

J: TRBJ1-4
D: NA
V: TRBV20-1
size: NA
CDR3: CSAQEGTPGEKLFF
DNA: TGCAGTGCCCAAGAAGGGACGCCAGGGGAAAAACTGTTTTTT

J: TRBJ2-5
D: NA
V: TRBV5-1
size: NA
CDR3: CASSPGEGGTVTQYF
DNA: TGCGCCAGCAGCCCCGGAGAGGGGGGTACCGTGACCCAGTACTTC

J: TRBJ1-5
D: NA
V: TRBV7-2
size: NA
CDR3: CASSLARTQPQHF
DNA: TGTGCCAGCAGCTTAGCCCGGACCCAGCCCCAGCATTTT

J: TRBJ2-5
D: TRBD1
V: TRBV3-1
size: NA
CDR3: CASSQRGQGGETQYF
DNA: TGTGCCAGCAGCCAAAGAGGACAGGGGGGAGAGACCCAGTACTTC

J: TRBJ1-5
D: NA
V: TRBV21-1
size: NA
CDR3: CASSQAHRDNQPQHF
DNA: TGTGCCAGCAGCCAAGCCCACAGGGACAATCAGCCCCAGCATTTT

J: TRBJ2-7
D: NA
V: TRBV11-2
size: NA
CDR3: CASSLKDFDYEQYF
DNA: TGTGCCAGCAGCTTGAAGGACTTTGACTACGAGCAGTACTTC

J: TRBJ1-1
D: TRBD1
V: TRBV5-1
size: few
CDR3: CASSLYGPRGICTEAFF
DNA: TGCGCCAGCAGCCTGTATGGACCCAGGGGGATCTGCACTGAAGCTTTCTTT

J: TRBJ1-2
D: NA
V: TRBV5-6
size: few
CDR3: CASSRTGKTNYGYTF
DNA: TGTGCCAGCAGCCGGACGGGGAAAACTAACTATGGCTACACCTTC

J: TRBJ2-3
D: NA
V: TRBV11-2
size: many
CDR3: CASSLAAGEMNTQYF
DNA: TGTGCCAGCAGCTTAGCCGCAGGCGAGATGAATACGCAGTATTTT

J: TRBJ2-1
D: NA
V: TRBV12-3/TRBV12-4
size: NA
CDR3: CASTVARYNEQFF
DNA: TGTGCCAGCACAGTCGCCCGCTACAATGAGCAGTTCTTC

J: TRBJ2-7
D: TRBD2
V: TRBV4-1
size: few
CDR3: CASSQDFSGASYEQYF
DNA: TGCGCCAGCAGCCAAGATTTCAGCGGGGCCTCCTACGAGCAGTACTTC

J: TRBJ2-5
D: NA
V: TRBV4-2
size: NA
CDR3: CASSQRRTKETQYF
DNA: TGTGCCAGCAGCCAGAGGAGGACTAAAGAGACCCAGTACTTC